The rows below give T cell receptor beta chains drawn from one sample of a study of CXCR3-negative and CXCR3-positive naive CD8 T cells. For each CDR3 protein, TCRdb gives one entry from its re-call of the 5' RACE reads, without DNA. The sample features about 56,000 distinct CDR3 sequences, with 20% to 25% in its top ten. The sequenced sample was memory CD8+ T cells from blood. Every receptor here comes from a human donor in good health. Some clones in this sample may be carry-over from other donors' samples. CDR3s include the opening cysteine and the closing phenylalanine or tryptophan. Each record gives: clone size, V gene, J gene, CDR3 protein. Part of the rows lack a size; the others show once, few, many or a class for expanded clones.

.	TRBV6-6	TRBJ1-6	CASSYPGQLSPLHF
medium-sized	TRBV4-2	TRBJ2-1	CASSQKGGLAGYNEQFF
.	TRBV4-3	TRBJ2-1	CASSQAGIPTVDEQFF
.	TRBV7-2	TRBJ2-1	CASSLERNEQFF
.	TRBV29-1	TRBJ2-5	CSVESDRDNEETQYF
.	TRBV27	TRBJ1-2	CASKQGLRYGYTF
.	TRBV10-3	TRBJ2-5	CAISSGTSARIQETQYF
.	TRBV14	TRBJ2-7	CASSLSAGGYEQYF
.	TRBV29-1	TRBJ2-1	CSAEGQGANEQFF
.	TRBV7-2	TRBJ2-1	CASSLDGGLYNEQFF
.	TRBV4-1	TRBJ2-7	CASSQDFGEQYF
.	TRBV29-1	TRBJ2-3	CSVVGGGFSTDTQYF
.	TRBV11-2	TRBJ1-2	CASSTGQGLNYGYTF
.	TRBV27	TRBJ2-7	CASSLNSYEQYF
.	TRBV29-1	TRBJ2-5	CSVEWGGDATETQYF
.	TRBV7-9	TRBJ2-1	CASSPDYEQFF
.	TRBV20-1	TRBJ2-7	CSGSDHSYEQYF
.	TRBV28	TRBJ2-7	CASSLGQGAAYYEQYF
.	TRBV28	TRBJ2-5	CASLWANGSIGKTQYF
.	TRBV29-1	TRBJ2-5	CSAPQGAGETQYF
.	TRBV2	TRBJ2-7	CAIGGQVYEQYF
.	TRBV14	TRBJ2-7	CASSQSRGGLREQYF
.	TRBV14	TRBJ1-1	CSSSQSGQSPGTEAFF
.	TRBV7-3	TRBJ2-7	CASSSGTIYEQYF
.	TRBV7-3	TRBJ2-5	CASSLTGLAGETQYF
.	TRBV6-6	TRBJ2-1	CAGGSGGGLDEQFF
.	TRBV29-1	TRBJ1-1	CSVEDLNTEAFF